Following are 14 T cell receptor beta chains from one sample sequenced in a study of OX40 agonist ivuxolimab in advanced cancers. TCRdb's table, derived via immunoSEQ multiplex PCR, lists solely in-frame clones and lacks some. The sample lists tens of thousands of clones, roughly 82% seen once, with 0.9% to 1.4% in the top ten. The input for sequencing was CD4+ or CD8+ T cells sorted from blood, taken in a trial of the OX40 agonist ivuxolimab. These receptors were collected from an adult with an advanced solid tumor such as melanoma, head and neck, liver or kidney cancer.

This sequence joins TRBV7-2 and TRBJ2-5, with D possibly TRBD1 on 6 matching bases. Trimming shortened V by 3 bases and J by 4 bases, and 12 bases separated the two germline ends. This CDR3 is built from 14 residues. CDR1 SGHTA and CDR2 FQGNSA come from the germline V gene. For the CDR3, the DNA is TGTGCCAGCAGCTTTGGGGGCCCCCGAGAGACCCAGTACTTC. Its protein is CASSFGGPRETQYF.

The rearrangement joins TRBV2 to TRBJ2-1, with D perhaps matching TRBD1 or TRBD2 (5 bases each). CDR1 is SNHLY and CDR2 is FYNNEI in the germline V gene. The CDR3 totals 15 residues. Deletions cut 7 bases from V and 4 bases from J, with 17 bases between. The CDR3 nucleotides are TGTGCCAGCACCGAGGGAAGAGAGGGGTACAATGAGCAGTTCTTC. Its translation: CASTEGREGYNEQFF.

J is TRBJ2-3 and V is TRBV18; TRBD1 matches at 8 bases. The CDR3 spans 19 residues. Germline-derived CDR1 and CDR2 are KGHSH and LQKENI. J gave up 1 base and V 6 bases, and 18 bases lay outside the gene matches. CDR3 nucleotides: TGTGCCAGCTCGTTCGCTGGCCCAACGTCGACAGGGGGCACAGATACGCAGTATTTT. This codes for CASSFAGPTSTGGTDTQYF.

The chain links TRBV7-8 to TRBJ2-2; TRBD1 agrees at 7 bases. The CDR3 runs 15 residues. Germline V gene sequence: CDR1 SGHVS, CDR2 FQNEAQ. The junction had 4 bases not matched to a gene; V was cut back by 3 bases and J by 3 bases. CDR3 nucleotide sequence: TGTGCCAGCAGCTTTAAGGGGGCGTACACCGGGGAGCTGTTTTTT. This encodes CASSFKGAYTGELFF.

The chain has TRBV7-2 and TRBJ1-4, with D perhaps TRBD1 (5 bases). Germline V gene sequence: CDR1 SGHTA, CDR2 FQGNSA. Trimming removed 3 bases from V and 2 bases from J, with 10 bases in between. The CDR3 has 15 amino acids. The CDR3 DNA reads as TGTGCCAGCAGCTTGCAGGGAACCACTAATGAAAAACTGTTTTTT. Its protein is CASSLQGTTNEKLFF.

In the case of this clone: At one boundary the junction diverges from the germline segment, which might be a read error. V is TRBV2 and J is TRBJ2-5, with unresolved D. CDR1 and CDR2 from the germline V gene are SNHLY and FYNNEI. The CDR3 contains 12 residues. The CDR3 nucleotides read TGTGCCAGCAGTGAAAGTCGAGAGGCCCAGTACTTC. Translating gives CASSESREAQYF.

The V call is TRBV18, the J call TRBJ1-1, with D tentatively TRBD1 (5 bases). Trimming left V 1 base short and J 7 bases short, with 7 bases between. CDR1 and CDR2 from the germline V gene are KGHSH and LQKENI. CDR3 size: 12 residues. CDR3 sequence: CASSPQTDEAFF. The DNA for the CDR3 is TGTGCCAGCTCACCACAGACAGATGAAGCTTTCTTT.

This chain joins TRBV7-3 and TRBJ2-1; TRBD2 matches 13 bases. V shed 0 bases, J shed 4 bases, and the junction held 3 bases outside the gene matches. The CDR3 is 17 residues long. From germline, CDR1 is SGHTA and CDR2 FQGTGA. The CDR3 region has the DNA TGTGCCAGCAGCTTAACCCCGGGACTAGCGGGATACAATGAGCAGTTCTTC. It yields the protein CASSLTPGLAGYNEQFF.

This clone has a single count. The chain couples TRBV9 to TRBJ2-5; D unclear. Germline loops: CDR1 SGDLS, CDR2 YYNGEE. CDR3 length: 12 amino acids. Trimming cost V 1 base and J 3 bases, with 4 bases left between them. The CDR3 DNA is TGTGCCAGCAGCGTATCGGAAGAGACCCAGTACTTC. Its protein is CASSVSEETQYF.

The DNA for the CDR3 is TGTGCCAGCAGCCACGGACAGGGAGGTCAGCCCCAGCATTTT. It is translated as CASSHGQGGQPQHF. The V gene is TRBV9, the J gene TRBJ1-5; 8 bases are shared with TRBD1. Trimming took 4 bases from V and 6 from J; bases not matched to a gene: 6. CDR3 length equals 14 residues. Germline values: CDR1 SGDLS, CDR2 YYNGEE.

The CDR3 is CASSYSRDQPQHF. In nucleotides, the CDR3 is TGTGCCAGCAGTTACTCGCGAGATCAGCCCCAGCATTTT. The rearrangement joins TRBV6-5 to TRBJ1-5; D uncertain. CDR1 and CDR2 from the germline V gene are MNHEY and SVGAGI. CDR3 size: 13 residues. V dropped 0 bases and J dropped 5 bases, with 5 bases sitting between them.

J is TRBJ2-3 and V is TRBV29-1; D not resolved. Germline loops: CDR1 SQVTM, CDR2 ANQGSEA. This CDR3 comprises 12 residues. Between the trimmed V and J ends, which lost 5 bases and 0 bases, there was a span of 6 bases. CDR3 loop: CSVLTSTDTQYF. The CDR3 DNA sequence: TGCAGCGTTCTGACTAGCACAGATACGCAGTATTTT.

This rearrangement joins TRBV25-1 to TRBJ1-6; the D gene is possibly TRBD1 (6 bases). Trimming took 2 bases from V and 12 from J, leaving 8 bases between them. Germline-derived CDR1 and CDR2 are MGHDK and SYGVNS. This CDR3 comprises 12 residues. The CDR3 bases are TGTGCCAGCAGTGAAAGGGGGGGACCCCTCCACTTT. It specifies CASSERGGPLHF.

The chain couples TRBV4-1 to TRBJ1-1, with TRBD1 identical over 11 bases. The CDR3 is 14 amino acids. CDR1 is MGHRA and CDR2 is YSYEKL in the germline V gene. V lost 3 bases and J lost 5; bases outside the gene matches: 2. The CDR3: CASSHGTGGTEAFF. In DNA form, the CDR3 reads TGCGCCAGCAGCCATGGGACAGGGGGTACTGAAGCTTTCTTT.